Below are 5 T cell receptor beta chains sequenced from a single sample in a study of shared clonotypes between healthy human individuals. Here immunoSEQ multiplex PCR was the method, and the copy in TCRdb shows in-frame clones only, minus some. The sample has 2 million to 2.5 million clones; 95% are singletons. The source material was naive CD4+ T cells sorted from blood. The subset: CD45RA+ positively selected. These TCRs come from a man between 18 and 35 years old in good health.

V gene TRBV7-9 combines with J gene TRBJ1-1; tentatively, D is TRBD1 (6 bases). This CDR3 has 17 amino acids. Deletions cut 3 bases from V and 2 bases from J, with 19 bases between. Looked up from germline, CDR1 is SEHNR and CDR2 is FQNEAQ (reference sequence). The CDR3 loop reads CASSLRQVLAPNTEAFF. CDR3 nucleotide sequence: TGTGCCAGCAGCTTGAGACAGGTTTTAGCCCCCAACACTGAAGCTTTCTTT.

The gene calls are TRBV7-2 and TRBJ1-4; TRBD1 is a possible D gene (5 bases). The germline V gene encodes CDR1 SGHTA and CDR2 FQGNSA. The CDR3 spans 16 residues. The V gene lost 1 base and the J gene lost 3 bases, with 12 bases spanning the gap. CDR3: CASSLDGRGANEKLFF. In nucleotides, the CDR3 is TGTGCCAGCAGCTTAGACGGGAGGGGAGCTAATGAAAAACTGTTTTTT. Filled out from reference TRBV7-2 and TRBJ1-4, the complete variable domain reads GAGVSQSPSNKVTEKGKDVELRCDPISGHTALYWYRQSLGQGLEFLIYFQGNSAPDKSGLPSDRFSAERTGGSVSTLTIQRTQQEDSAVYLCASSLDGRGANEKLFFGSGTQLSVL.

The chain has TRBV27 and TRBJ2-5, with 8 nucleotides matching TRBD2. Germline values: CDR1 MNHEY, CDR2 SMNVEV (reference sequence). The CDR3 extends over 14 amino acids. The ends lost 4 bases at V and 5 bases at J; junction bases unmatched: 6. CDR3 bases: TGTGCCAGCAGTTCGATCAGCGGGAGTGAGACCCAGTACTTC. It yields the protein CASSSISGSETQYF.

The rearrangement uses TRBV6-1 and TRBJ2-7, with TRBD2 as a possible D gene (7 bases). There are 15 residues in the CDR3. Per germline, CDR1 MNHNS and CDR2 SASEGT. Trimming pared 1 base from V and 6 bases from J, leaving 16 bases between. CDR3 nucleotides: TGTGCCAGCAGTGAAGTACAGGGAGGGCGTACCGAGCAGTACTTC. Its translation is CASSEVQGGRTEQYF.

The chain carries TRBV7-8 and TRBJ2-1; D might be TRBD1 (6 bases). CDR1 SGHVS and CDR2 FQNEAQ come from the germline V gene. This CDR3 region has 14 residues. The V gene lost 7 bases and the J gene lost 7 bases, with 17 bases spanning the gap. The CDR3 loop reads CASTVQGNFNEQFF. CDR3 in DNA: TGTGCCAGCACCGTACAGGGTAATTTTAATGAGCAGTTCTTC. The full variable domain, in which reference TRBV7-8 and TRBJ2-1 provide the parts outside the CDR3, is GAGVSQSPRYKVAKRGQDVALRCDPISGHVSLFWYQQALGQGPEFLTYFQNEAQLDKSGLPSDRFFAERPEGSVSTLKIQRTQQEDSAVYLCASTVQGNFNEQFFGPGTRLTVL.